The rows below give T cell receptor beta chains drawn from one sample of a study of OX40 agonist ivuxolimab in advanced cancers. Produced via immunoSEQ multiplex PCR; TCRdb's table is partial and in-frame only. The table shows approximately 43,000 clones, with approximately 80% occurring only once. Specimen: CD4+ or CD8+ T cells sorted from blood, collected in a trial of the OX40 agonist ivuxolimab. The receptors shown here come from an adult with an advanced solid tumor such as melanoma, head and neck, liver or kidney cancer. Both conserved end residues are part of each CDR3. D genes are given only for firm matches. Size tells how often a clone was seen (once, few, many) or the class of an expanded clone, and some rows leave it out.

J gene: TRBJ2-3; D gene: TRBD2; clone size: -; V gene: TRBV18; CDR3 DNA: TGTGCCAGCTTACTAGCGGGAGGAAGCACAGATACGCAGTATTTT; CDR3 protein: CASLLAGGSTDTQYF
J gene: TRBJ2-3; D gene: TRBD1; clone size: -; V gene: TRBV11-3; CDR3 DNA: TGTGCCAGCAGCTTAAGCTACAGGGGAATGACAGATACGCAGTATTTT; CDR3 protein: CASSLSYRGMTDTQYF
J gene: TRBJ1-2; D gene: TRBD1; clone size: medium-sized; V gene: TRBV6-1; CDR3 DNA: TGTGCCAGCAGTGAAATACAAGGACAGGTCGGTGGCTACACCTTC; CDR3 protein: CASSEIQGQVGGYTF
J gene: TRBJ2-1; D gene: TRBD2; clone size: -; V gene: TRBV10-3; CDR3 DNA: TGTGCCATCAGTGTGGCTAGCGGAGGCTACAATGAGCAGTTCTTC; CDR3 protein: CAISVASGGYNEQFF
J gene: TRBJ1-1; D gene: TRBD1; clone size: -; V gene: TRBV28; CDR3 DNA: TGTGCCAGCAAAGGACAGGAATACATGAACACTGAAGCTTTCTTT; CDR3 protein: CASKGQEYMNTEAFF
J gene: TRBJ1-1; D gene: -; clone size: once; V gene: TRBV11-2; CDR3 DNA: TGTGCCAGCAGCATGACACAAAATTCGAACACTGAAGCTTTCTTT; CDR3 protein: CASSMTQNSNTEAFF
J gene: TRBJ1-3; D gene: -; clone size: -; V gene: TRBV5-1; CDR3 DNA: TGCGCCAGCAGCAGGGAAGGCTCTGGAAACACCATATATTTT; CDR3 protein: CASSREGSGNTIYF
J gene: TRBJ1-2; D gene: -; clone size: -; V gene: TRBV14; CDR3 DNA: TGTGCCAGCAGCCAGAACTTGGGGGCTGGCTACACCTTC; CDR3 protein: CASSQNLGAGYTF
J gene: TRBJ2-3; D gene: TRBD2; clone size: -; V gene: TRBV2; CDR3 DNA: TGTGCCAGCAGTTCCCCGTCTTCTCGCGGGAGGATGACAGATACGCAGTATTTT; CDR3 protein: CASSSPSSRGRMTDTQYF
J gene: TRBJ2-5; D gene: -; clone size: once; V gene: TRBV7-2; CDR3 DNA: TGTGCCAGCAGCTTGGAAGTTACCAGGGTAGGGTTAGCGCAGTACTTC; CDR3 protein: CASSLEVTRVGLAQYF